This note documents a single TCR beta chain sequence. Its matching antigen is unknown. Clones were read by immunoSEQ multiplex PCR, and TCRdb kept only the in-frame ones, dropping some. The table records 400,000 to 450,000 clones, 92% of them present only once. The length of the CDR3 is 15 residues. CDR1 and CDR2 from the germline V gene are SGDLS and YYNGEE. With 5 bases removed from V and 2 bases from J, the gap between germline ends came to 16 bases. The treatment is: some 20 received Ad26.COV2.S at low or high dose, single or two shots; about 5 received placebo; per-sample allocation not given. Day 63 after the first injection of vaccine or placebo was the sampling time. The entry originates in a study of Ad26.COV2.S vaccination and SARS-CoV-2 variants. Study information: It was the COV1001 Ad26.COV2.S trial arm that included the donor. Ad26.COV2.S shots went into the muscle once or twice, 56 days apart.

General study results and limits: Assessments of TCR breadth and depth may have underestimated the total T cell responses.

Sequenced here: peripheral blood, sampled in a trial of Ad26.COV2.S vaccine versus placebo. This chain links TRBV9 with TRBJ2-5, with D maybe TRBD2 (6 bases). The TCR originated in a person aged 18-65 years who received the Ad26.COV2.S COVID-19 vaccine or a placebo. CDR3 region: CASRRGSGVQETQYF. The CDR3, as DNA: TGTGCCAGCAGGAGGGGTAGCGGTGTACAAGAGACCCAGTACTTC.